This entry features one TCR beta chain sequence. The data derive from a study of blood T cell repertoires in COVID-19. Across the whole study: Material from acute and convalescent COVID-19 was sourced from the United States, Italy and Spain. From T cells, B-cell-depleted T cells, or PBMCs came the material, which was cDNA or gDNA.

Per the authors' pipeline: Reference gene primers were amplified, and this amplification served to estimate nucleated cell counts. Repertoires were generated with immunoSEQ multiplex PCR, while TCRdb's copy carries only in-frame clones and drops some. The V and J calls and clone size come from that table; D and trimming were worked out from the DNA. The data contain tens of thousands of clones, around 85% of them seen just once; the ten biggest clones take up about 38%. The sequence came from a man at least 80 years old with acute or convalescent COVID-19. Sequenced input: peripheral blood.

The CDR3 DNA sequence: TGTGCCAGCAGTTACAGGCCTAGCGGGTGGGACAATGAGCAGTTCTTC. It encodes CASSYRPSGWDNEQFF. The rearrangement links TRBV6-2 or TRBV6-3 to TRBJ2-1; TRBD2 agrees at 8 bases. The CDR3 has 16 amino acids. The V gene's germline CDR1 is MNHEY and CDR2 SVGEGT. The V and J ends lost 2 bases and 5 bases, in that order; junction bases with no gene match: 8.